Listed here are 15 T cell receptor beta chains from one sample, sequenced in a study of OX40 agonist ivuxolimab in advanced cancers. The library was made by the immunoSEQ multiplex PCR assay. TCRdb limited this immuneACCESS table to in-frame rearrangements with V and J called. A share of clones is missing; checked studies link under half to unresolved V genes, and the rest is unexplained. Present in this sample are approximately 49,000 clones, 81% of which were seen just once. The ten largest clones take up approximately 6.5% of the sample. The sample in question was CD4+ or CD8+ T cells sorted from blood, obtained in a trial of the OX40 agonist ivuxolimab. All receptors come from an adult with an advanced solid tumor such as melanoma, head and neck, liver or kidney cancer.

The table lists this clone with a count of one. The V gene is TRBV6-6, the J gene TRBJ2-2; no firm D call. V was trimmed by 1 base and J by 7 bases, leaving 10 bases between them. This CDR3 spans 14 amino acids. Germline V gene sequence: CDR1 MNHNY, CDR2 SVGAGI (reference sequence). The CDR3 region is CASSYFPQSGELFF. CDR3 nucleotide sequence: TGTGCCAGCAGTTACTTCCCTCAAAGCGGGGAGCTGTTTTTT.

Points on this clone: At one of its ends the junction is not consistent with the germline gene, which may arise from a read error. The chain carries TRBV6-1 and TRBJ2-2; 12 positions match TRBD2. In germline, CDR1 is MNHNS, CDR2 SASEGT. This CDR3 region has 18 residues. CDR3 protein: CASSEGGLAGSPIGELFF. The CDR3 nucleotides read TGTGCCAGCAGCGAAGGGGGACTAGCGGGCTCCCCGATCGGGGAGCTGTTTTTT.

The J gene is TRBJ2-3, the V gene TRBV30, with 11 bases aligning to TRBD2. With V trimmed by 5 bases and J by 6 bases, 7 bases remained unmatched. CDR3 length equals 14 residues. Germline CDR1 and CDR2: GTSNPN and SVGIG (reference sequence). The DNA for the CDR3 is TGTGCCTGGGCACTAGCGGGAGTGGGGGATACGCAGTATTTT. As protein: CAWALAGVGDTQYF.

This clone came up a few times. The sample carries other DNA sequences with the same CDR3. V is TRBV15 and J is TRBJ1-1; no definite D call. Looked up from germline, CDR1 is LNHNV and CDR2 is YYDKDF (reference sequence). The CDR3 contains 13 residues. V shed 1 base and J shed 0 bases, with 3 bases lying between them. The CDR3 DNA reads TGTGCCACCAGCAGAGGGATGAACACTGAAGCTTTCTTT. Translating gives CATSRGMNTEAFF.

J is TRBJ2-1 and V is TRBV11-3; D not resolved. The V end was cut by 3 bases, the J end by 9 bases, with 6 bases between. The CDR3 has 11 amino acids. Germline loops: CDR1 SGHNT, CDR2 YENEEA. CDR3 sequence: CASSLGIEQFF. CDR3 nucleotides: TGTGCCAGCAGCTTGGGAATTGAGCAGTTCTTC. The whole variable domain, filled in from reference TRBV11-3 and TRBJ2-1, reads EAGVVQSPRYKIIEKKQPVAFWCNPISGHNTLYWYLQNLGQGPELLIRYENEEAVDDSQLPKDRFSAERLKGVDSTLKIQPAELGDSAVYLCASSLGIEQFFGPGTRLTVL.

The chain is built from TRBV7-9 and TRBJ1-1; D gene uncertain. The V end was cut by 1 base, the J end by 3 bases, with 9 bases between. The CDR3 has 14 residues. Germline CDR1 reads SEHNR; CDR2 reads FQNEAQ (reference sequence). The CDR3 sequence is CASSLVLGDTEAFF. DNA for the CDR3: TGTGCCAGCAGCTTAGTTCTGGGAGACACTGAAGCTTTCTTT. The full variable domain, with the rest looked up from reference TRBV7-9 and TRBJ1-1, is DTGVSQNPRHKITKRGQNVTFRCDPISEHNRLYWYRQTLGQGPEFLTYFQNEAQLEKSRLLSDRFSAERPKGSFSTLEIQRTEQGDSAMYLCASSLVLGDTEAFFGQGTRLTVV.

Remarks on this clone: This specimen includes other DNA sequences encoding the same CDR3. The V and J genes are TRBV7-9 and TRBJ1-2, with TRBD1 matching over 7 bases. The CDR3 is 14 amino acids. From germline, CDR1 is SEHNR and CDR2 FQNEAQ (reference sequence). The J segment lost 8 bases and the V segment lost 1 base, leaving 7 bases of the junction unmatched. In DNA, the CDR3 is TGTGCCAGCAGCTTAGTAGGGCAGGGGGGCGGCTACACCTTC. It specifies CASSLVGQGGGYTF.

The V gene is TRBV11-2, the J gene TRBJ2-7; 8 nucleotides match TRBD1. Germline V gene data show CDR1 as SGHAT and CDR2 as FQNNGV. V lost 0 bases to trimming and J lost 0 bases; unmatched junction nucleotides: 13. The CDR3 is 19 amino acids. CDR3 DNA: TGTGCCAGCAGCTTAGACTCCGGGACAGGCGTCTTTAGCTCCTACGAGCAGTACTTC. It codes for CASSLDSGTGVFSSYEQYF.

CDR3 residues: CASSLEIGELMNTEAFF. The DNA for the CDR3 is TGTGCCAGCAGCTTAGAAATCGGGGAACTCATGAACACTGAAGCTTTCTTT. This sequence joins TRBV11-3 and TRBJ1-1; no clear D. The CDR3 consists of 17 residues. V gave up 0 bases and J gave up 0 bases, with 14 bases separating them. The germline V gene encodes CDR1 SGHNT and CDR2 YENEEA.

The CDR3 here is CASSLGPAGEIEQYF. Written as DNA, the CDR3 is TGTGCCAGCAGCCTGGGCCCAGCGGGAGAAATTGAGCAGTACTTC. This sequence joins TRBV7-9 and TRBJ2-7; TRBD2 matches 8 bases. CDR1 is SEHNR, CDR2 FQNEAQ, per germline (reference sequence). The V gene end was trimmed by 5 bases and the J gene end by 7 bases; junction bases not matched to a gene: 13. This CDR3 has 15 residues.

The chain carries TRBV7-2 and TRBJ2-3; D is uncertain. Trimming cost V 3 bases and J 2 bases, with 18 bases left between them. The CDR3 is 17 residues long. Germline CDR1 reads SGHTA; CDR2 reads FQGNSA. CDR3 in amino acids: CASSLYYVDGFTDTQYF. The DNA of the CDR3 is TGTGCCAGCAGCTTGTACTATGTCGACGGATTCACAGATACGCAGTATTTT.

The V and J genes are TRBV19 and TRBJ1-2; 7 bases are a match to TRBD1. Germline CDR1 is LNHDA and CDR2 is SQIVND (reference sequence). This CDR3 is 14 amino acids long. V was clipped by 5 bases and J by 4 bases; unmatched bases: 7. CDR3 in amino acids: CASSYTGESYGYTF. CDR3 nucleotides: TGTGCCAGTAGTTATACAGGGGAAAGCTATGGCTACACCTTC.

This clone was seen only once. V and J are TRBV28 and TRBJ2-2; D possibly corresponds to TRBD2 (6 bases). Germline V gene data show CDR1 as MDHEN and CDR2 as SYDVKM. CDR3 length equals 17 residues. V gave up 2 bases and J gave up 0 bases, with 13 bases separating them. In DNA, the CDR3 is TGTGCCAGCAGTTTAACCTTAGCGGAAACGAACACCGGGGAGCTGTTTTTT. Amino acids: CASSLTLAETNTGELFF.

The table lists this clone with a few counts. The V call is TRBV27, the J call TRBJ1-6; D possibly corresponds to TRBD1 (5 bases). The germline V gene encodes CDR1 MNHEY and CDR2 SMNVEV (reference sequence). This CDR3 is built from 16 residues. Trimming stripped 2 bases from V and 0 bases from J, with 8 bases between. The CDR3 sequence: CASSLRGVSYNSPLHF. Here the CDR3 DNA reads TGTGCCAGCAGTTTACGGGGGGTCTCCTATAATTCACCCCTCCACTTT.

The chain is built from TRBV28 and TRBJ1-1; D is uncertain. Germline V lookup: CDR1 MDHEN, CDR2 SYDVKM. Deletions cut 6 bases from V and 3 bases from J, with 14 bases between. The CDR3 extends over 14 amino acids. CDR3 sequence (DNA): TGTGCCAGCAGATCCTCGGATTTTGACACTGAAGCTTTCTTT. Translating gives CASRSSDFDTEAFF. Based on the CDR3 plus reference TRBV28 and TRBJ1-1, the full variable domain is DVKVTQSSRYLVKRTGEKVFLECVQDMDHENMFWYRQDPGLGLRLIYFSYDVKMKEKGDIPEGYSVSREKKERFSLILESASTNQTSMYLCASRSSDFDTEAFFGQGTRLTVV.